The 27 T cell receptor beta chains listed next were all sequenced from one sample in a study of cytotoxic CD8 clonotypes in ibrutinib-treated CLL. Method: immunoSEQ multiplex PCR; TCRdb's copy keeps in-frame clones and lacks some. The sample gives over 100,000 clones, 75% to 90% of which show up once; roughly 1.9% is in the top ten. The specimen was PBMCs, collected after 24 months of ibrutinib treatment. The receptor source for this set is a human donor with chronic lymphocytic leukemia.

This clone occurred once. The CDR3 nucleotides read TGTGCTAGTGGTTTGGTAGGGACAGCCTCCTATGGCTACACCTTC. It encodes CASGLVGTASYGYTF. This chain links TRBV12-5 with TRBJ1-2, with 7 bases aligning to TRBD1. Trimming took 0 bases from V and 4 from J; bases not matched to a gene: 5. CDR1 is LGHNT and CDR2 is FRNRAP in the germline V gene. This CDR3 comprises 15 residues.

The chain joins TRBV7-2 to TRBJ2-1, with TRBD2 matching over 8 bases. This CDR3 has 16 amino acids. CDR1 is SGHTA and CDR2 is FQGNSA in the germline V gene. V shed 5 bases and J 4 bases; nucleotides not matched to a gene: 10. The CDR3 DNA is TGTGCCAGCAGCCCTGCCGGGACTAGAGGGTACAATGAGCAGTTCTTC. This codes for CASSPAGTRGYNEQFF.

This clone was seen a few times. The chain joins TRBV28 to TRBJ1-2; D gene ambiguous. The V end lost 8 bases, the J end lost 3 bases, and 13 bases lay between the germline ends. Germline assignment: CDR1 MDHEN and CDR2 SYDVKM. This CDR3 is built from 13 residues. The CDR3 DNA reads TGTGCCAGCCGGTCGGGGATACACTATGGCTACACCTTC. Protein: CASRSGIHYGYTF.

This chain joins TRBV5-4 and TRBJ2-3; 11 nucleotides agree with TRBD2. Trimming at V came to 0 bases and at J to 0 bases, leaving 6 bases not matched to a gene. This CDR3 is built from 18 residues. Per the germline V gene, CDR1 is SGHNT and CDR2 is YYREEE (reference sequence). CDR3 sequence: CASSLVTSGAGSTDTQYF. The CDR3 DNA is TGTGCCAGCAGCTTGGTGACTAGCGGGGCAGGAAGCACAGATACGCAGTATTTT.

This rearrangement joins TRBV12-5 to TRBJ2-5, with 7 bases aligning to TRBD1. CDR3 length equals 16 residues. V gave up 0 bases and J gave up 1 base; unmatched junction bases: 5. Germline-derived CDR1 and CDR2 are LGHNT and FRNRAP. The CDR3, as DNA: TGTGCTAGTGGTTTGGTAGGGGGACAGTCCCAAGAGACCCAGTACTTC. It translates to CASGLVGGQSQETQYF.

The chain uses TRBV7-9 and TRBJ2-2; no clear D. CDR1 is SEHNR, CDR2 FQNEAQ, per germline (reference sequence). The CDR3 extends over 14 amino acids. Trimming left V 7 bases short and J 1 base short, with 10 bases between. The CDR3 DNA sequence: TGTGCCAGCAACCTGGACGGGAACACCGGGGAGCTGTTTTTT. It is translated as CASNLDGNTGELFF. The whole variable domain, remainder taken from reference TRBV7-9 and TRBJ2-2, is DTGVSQNPRHKITKRGQNVTFRCDPISEHNRLYWYRQTLGQGPEFLTYFQNEAQLEKSRLLSDRFSAERPKGSFSTLEIQRTEQGDSAMYLCASNLDGNTGELFFGEGSRLTVL.

Here the CDR3 reads CASSATGARGATEAFF. The CDR3 DNA is TGTGCCAGCAGTGCCACAGGGGCAAGAGGGGCCACTGAAGCTTTCTTT. The chain recombines TRBV6-1 with TRBJ1-1, with 7 bases that match TRBD1. The CDR3 runs 16 residues. V gave up 4 bases and J gave up 4 bases; unmatched junction bases: 12. Germline CDR1 and CDR2: MNHNS and SASEGT.

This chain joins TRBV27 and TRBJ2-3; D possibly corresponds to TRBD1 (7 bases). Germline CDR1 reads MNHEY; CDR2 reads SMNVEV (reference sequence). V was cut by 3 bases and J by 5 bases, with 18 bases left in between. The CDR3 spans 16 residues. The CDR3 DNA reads TGTGCCAGCAGTTTCAGGGGGACGAAGGGGGGAGATACGCAGTATTTT. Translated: CASSFRGTKGGDTQYF.

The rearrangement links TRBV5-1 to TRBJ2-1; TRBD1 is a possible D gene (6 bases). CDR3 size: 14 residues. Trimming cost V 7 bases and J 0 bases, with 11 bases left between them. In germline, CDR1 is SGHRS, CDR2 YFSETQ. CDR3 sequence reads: CASSGVSSYNEQFF. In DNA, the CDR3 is TGCGCCAGCTCAGGGGTGAGCTCCTACAATGAGCAGTTCTTC.

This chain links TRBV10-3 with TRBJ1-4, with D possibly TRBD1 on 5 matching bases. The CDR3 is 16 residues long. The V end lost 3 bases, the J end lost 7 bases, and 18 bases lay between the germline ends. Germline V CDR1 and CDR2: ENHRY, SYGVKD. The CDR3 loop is CAISEWGDPGTEKLFF. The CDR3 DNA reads TGTGCCATCAGTGAATGGGGTGACCCAGGGACTGAAAAACTGTTTTTT.

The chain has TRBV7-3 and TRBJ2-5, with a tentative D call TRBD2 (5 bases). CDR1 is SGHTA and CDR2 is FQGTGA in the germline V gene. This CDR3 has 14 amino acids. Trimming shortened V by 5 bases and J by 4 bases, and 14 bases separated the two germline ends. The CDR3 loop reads CASSPSGLRETQYF. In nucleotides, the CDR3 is TGTGCCAGCAGCCCAAGCGGTTTACGAGAGACCCAGTACTTC.

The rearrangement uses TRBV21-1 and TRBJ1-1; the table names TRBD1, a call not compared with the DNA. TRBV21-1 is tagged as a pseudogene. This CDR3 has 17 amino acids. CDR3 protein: CASSKSRDRGFKDEAFF. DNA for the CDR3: TGTGCCAGCAGCAAATCCCGGGACAGGGGATTTAAGGATGAAGCTTTCTTT.

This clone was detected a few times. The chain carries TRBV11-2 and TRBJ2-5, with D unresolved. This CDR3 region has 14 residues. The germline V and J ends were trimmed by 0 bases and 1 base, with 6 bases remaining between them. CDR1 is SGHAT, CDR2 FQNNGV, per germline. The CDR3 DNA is TGTGCCAGCAGCTTAGATCGGCTCCAAGAGACCCAGTACTTC. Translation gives CASSLDRLQETQYF. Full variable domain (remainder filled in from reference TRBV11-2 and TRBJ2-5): EAGVAQSPRYKIIEKRQSVAFWCNPISGHATLYWYQQILGQGPKLLIQFQNNGVVDDSQLPKDRFSAERLKGVDSTLKIQPAKLEDSAVYLCASSLDRLQETQYFGPGTRLLVL.

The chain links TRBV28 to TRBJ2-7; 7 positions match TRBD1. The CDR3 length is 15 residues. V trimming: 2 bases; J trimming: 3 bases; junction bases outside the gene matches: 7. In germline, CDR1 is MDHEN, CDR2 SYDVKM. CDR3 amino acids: CASSLPATGSYEQYF. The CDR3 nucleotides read TGTGCCAGCAGTTTACCGGCGACAGGGAGCTACGAGCAGTACTTC.

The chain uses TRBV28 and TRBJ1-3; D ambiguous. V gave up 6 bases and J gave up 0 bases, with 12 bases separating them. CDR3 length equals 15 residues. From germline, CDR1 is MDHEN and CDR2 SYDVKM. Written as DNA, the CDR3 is TGTGCCAGCAGGGGTCCTTACAACTCTGGAAACACCATATATTTT. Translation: CASRGPYNSGNTIYF.

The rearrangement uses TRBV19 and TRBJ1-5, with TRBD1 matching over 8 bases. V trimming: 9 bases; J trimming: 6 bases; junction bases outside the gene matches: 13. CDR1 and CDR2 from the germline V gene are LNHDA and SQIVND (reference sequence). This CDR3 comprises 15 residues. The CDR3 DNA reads TGTGCCAGCGCGGTGGACAGGGTAGGGGGTCAGCCCCAGCATTTT. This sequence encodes CASAVDRVGGQPQHF.

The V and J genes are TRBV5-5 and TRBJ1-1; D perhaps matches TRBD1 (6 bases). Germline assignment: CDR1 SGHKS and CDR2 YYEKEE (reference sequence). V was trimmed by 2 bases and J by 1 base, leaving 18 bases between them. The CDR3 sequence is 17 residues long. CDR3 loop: CASSFDQAGTSNTEAFF. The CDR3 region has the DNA TGTGCCAGCAGCTTCGACCAAGCCGGGACATCGAACACTGAAGCTTTCTTT.

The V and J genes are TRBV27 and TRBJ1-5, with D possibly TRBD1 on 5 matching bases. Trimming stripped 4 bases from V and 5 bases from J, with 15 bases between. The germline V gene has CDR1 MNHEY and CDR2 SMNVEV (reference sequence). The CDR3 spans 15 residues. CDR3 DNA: TGTGCCAGCAGTTACAGGCCGGGTGGGGATCAGCCCCAGCATTTT. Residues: CASSYRPGGDQPQHF.

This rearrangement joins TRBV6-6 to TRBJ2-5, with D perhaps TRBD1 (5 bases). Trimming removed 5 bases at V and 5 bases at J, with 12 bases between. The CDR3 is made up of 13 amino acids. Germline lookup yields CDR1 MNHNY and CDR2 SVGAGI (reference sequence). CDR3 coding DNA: TGTGCCAGCAGTAAGGGGTCCCGGGAGACCCAGTACTTC. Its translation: CASSKGSRETQYF.

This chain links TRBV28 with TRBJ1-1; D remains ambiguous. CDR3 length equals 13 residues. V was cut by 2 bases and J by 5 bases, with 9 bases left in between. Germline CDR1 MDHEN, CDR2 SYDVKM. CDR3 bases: TGTGCCAGCAGTTTACAGTCTGGGACTGAAGCTTTCTTT. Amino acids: CASSLQSGTEAFF.

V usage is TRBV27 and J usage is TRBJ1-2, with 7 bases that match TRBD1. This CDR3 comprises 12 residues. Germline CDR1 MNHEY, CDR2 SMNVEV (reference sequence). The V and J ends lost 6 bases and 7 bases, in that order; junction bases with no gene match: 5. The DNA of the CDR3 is TGTGCCAGCAGCCCACAGGGGTCTGGCTACACCTTC. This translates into CASSPQGSGYTF.

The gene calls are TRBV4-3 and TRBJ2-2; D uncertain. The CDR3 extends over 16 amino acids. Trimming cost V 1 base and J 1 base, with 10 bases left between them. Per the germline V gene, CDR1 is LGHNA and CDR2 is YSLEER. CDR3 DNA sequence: TGCGCCAGCAGCCAAGTGCTGGGAAAGAACACCGGGGAGCTGTTTTTT. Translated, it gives CASSQVLGKNTGELFF.

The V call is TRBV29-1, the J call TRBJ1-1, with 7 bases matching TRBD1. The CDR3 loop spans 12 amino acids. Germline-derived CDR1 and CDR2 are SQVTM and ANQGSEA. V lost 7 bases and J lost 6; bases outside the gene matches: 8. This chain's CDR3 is CSGTQGISEAFF. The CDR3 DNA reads TGCAGCGGGACACAGGGGATCTCTGAAGCTTTCTTT.

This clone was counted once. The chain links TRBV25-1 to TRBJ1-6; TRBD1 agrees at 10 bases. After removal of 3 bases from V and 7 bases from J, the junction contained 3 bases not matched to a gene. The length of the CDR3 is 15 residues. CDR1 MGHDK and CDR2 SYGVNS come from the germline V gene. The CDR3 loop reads CASSDPGQGNSPLHF. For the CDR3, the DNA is TGTGCCAGCAGTGACCCGGGACAGGGGAATTCACCCCTCCACTTT.

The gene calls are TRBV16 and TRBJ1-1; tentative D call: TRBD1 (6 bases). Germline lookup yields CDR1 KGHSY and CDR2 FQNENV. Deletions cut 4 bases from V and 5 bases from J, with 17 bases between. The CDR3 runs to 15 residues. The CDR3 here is CASSPTGMGETEAFF. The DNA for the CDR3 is TGTGCCAGCAGCCCTACAGGGATGGGGGAGACTGAAGCTTTCTTT.

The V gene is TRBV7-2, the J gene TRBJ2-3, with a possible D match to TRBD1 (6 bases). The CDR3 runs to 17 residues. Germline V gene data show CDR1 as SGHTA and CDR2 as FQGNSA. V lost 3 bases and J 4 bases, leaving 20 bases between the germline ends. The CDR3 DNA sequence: TGTGCCAGCAGCTTGGCGAGGACAGCCTGGGACGCAGATACGCAGTATTTT. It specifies CASSLARTAWDADTQYF.

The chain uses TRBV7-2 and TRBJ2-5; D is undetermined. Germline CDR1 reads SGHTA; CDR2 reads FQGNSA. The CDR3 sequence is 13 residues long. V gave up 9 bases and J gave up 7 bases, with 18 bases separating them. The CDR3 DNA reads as TGTGCCAGTTCCTTGGGCGGTGGGCGGACCCAGTACTTC. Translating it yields CASSLGGGRTQYF.